The 10 T cell receptor beta chains presented below share a single source sample, sequenced in a study of PD-L1 blockade in urothelial cancer (dated by TCRdb to about 2017). Library preparation was by the immunoSEQ multiplex PCR assay. Held by TCRdb, this immuneACCESS table contains in-frame sequences only and omits some clones. Under half of the omission traces to an unresolved V gene where checked; the cause of the rest is unknown. The sample data list tens of thousands of clones, and approximately 86% of these were observed just once. The ten largest clones take up about 15% of the sample. According to the study, the label for this sample's time point signals: pretreatment peripheral blood. Material: PBMCs, obtained around atezolizumab (anti-PD-L1) treatment. Source of these receptors: a man in his sixties with urothelial cancer.

The genes are TRBV19 and TRBJ2-2; no reliable D call. The CDR3 is 14 residues long. CDR1 LNHDA and CDR2 SQIVND come from the germline V gene (reference sequence). Trimming took 11 bases from V and 6 from J, leaving 19 bases between them. This chain's CDR3 is CAAGGDLSAGELFF. DNA for the CDR3: TGTGCCGCCGGCGGCGATCTCAGCGCCGGGGAGCTGTTTTTT.

In this sample, this clone turned up a few times. This rearrangement joins TRBV27 to TRBJ2-4, with D possibly TRBD2 on 7 matching bases. Germline CDR1 is MNHEY and CDR2 is SMNVEV (reference sequence). V lost 10 bases and J lost 0, with 22 bases in between. The CDR3 is made up of 17 amino acids. DNA for the CDR3: TGTGCCATGAGGGGGGTCGGGGGGATATTAGCCAAAAACATTCAGTACTTC. Amino acids: CAMRGVGGILAKNIQYF.

The chain has TRBV5-1 and TRBJ2-1, with 12 bases identical to TRBD2. Per the germline V gene, CDR1 is SGHRS and CDR2 is YFSETQ. V trimming: 5 bases; J trimming: 5 bases; junction bases outside the gene matches: 5. The CDR3 totals 15 residues. The CDR3 DNA is TGCGCCAGCAGACGACTAGCGGGGGAGAACAATGAGCAGTTCTTC. It specifies CASRRLAGENNEQFF.

The J gene is TRBJ1-1, the V gene TRBV7-2; the D gene is possibly TRBD1 (5 bases). Per germline, CDR1 SGHTA and CDR2 FQGNSA. V was pared by 1 base and J by 5 bases, with 14 bases between. The CDR3 is made up of 15 amino acids. CDR3: CASSLVPGARTEAFF. CDR3 nucleotides: TGTGCCAGCAGCTTAGTGCCTGGGGCGCGAACTGAAGCTTTCTTT.

The chain employs TRBV29-1 and TRBJ1-3, with TRBD1 as a possible D gene (6 bases). V gave up 7 bases and J gave up 1 base, with 11 bases separating them. This CDR3 contains 13 residues. Germline CDR1 is SQVTM and CDR2 is ANQGSEA. CDR3 loop: CSAQGFSGNTIYF. CDR3 DNA: TGCAGCGCTCAGGGGTTTTCTGGAAACACCATATATTTT.

The rearrangement uses TRBV16 and TRBJ1-2, with 11 bases identical to TRBD1. This CDR3 region has 17 residues. V lost 4 bases and J lost 4; bases outside the gene matches: 11. Per the germline V gene, CDR1 is KGHSY and CDR2 is FQNENV. The CDR3 loop is CASSPGQGESEIYGYTF. The DNA for the CDR3 is TGTGCCAGCAGCCCGGGACAGGGGGAATCGGAAATCTATGGCTACACCTTC.

The chain employs TRBV6-5 and TRBJ1-1, with 7 bases that match TRBD1. The V gene end was trimmed by 6 bases and the J gene end by 3 bases; junction bases not matched to a gene: 1. The CDR3 contains 12 residues. Germline values: CDR1 MNHEY, CDR2 SVGAGI. CDR3 DNA: TGTGCCAGCAGAACAGGGGACACTGAAGCTTTCTTT. Protein: CASRTGDTEAFF.

This clone was found once. The CDR3 loop is CASSYSWTEYGYTF. CDR3 nucleotides: TGTGCCAGCAGTTACTCGTGGACTGAGTATGGCTACACCTTC. The chain joins TRBV6-5 to TRBJ1-2; D gene uncertain. In germline, CDR1 is MNHEY, CDR2 SVGAGI. This CDR3 region has 14 residues. V was clipped by 0 bases and J by 5 bases, with 10 bases between them.

The count of this clone is one. The rearrangement uses TRBV5-1 and TRBJ1-4, with TRBD1 matching 7 bases. The V gene end was trimmed by 2 bases and the J gene end by 8 bases; junction bases not matched to a gene: 6. Per the germline V gene, CDR1 is SGHRS and CDR2 is YFSETQ. The CDR3 runs to 14 residues. CDR3 region: CASSFGTAREKLFF. CDR3 coding DNA: TGCGCCAGCAGCTTCGGGACAGCCCGAGAAAAACTGTTTTTT.

The V gene is TRBV11-1, the J gene TRBJ2-1, with D unclear. This CDR3 has 14 residues. Germline values: CDR1 SGHAT, CDR2 FQDESV (reference sequence). V was shortened by 4 bases and J by 8 bases, with 15 bases between the two germline ends. The CDR3 DNA reads TGTGCCAGCAGCTCCCGAGGTCGGTCGGATGAGCAGTTCTTC. Its translation: CASSSRGRSDEQFF.